This entry is about one TCR beta chain. These data belong to a study of blood T cell repertoires in COVID-19. This table comes from immunoSEQ multiplex PCR, and its TCRdb copy is limited to in-frame clones, with some not included. Among 120,000 or so clones, roughly 88% were seen once, and the ten largest hold 0.7% to 0.9%. V was shortened by 3 bases and J by 1 base, with 8 bases between the two germline ends. The CDR3 spans 14 residues. The germline V gene has CDR1 KGHSH and CDR2 LQKENI. The chain links TRBV18 to TRBJ2-3; no firm D call. Sequencing input: peripheral blood. This receptor was taken from a woman aged 45-65 years with active or convalescent COVID-19. CDR3 nucleotide sequence: TGTGCCAGCTCACCCTCCCCCCGCACAGATACGCAGTATTTT. This encodes CASSPSPRTDTQYF.